This is a list of T cell receptor beta chains from one sample in a study of post-analysis software for immune sequencing data. TCRdb re-analysed the PCR reads in MiXCR, keeping a single row per CDR3 protein. Among about 770,000 distinct CDR3 sequences, around 46% were seen once, and the ten largest hold just under 5%. The sequenced sample was blood. These receptors all stem from a girl under 18 with multiple sclerosis. Each CDR3 is given with its conserved first and last residue.

TRBJ2-7 TRBV6-2/TRBV6-3 CASSPGGFYEQYF
TRBJ2-5 TRBV18 CASSPTRAQETQYF
TRBJ2-7 TRBV5-1 CASSSHVGSEQYF
TRBJ2-7 TRBV2 CAISEWGSDYEQYF
NA TRBV5-1 CASSDRGGEQYF
TRBJ2-1 TRBV7-9 CASSPGASGYNEQFF
TRBJ1-1 TRBV4-3 CASSWRANTEAFF
TRBJ2-3 TRBV7-9 CASSPVGLAATDTQYF
TRBJ2-7 TRBV5-1 CASSPLGLAESSYEQYF
TRBJ2-3 TRBV7-2 CASSLSWRQGKRINTQYF
TRBJ1-2 TRBV6-2/TRBV6-3 CASSVTLGIRKENYGYTF
TRBJ2-7 TRBV25-1 CASSDRAQGRKTYEQYF
NA TRBV15 CATSRGLAGNFYEQYF
TRBJ2-1 TRBV4-1 CASSQGSDYNEQFF
TRBJ2-6 TRBV7-2 CASTPGGTFSSGANVLTF
TRBJ2-7 TRBV25-1 CASSAPGLVPYEQYF
TRBJ1-2 TRBV5-6 CASSLAVGAVQGYTF
TRBJ2-3 TRBV11-2 CASNHRDTQYF
TRBJ2-1 TRBV29-1 CSARGRSGGNEQFF
TRBJ1-5 TRBV28 CASSTDRGPNQPQHF
TRBJ2-7 TRBV27 CASSPDLAGVTYEQYF
TRBJ2-5 TRBV20-1 CSALGSARLEGTQYF
TRBJ1-5 TRBV7-2 CASSLDRGQDQPQHF